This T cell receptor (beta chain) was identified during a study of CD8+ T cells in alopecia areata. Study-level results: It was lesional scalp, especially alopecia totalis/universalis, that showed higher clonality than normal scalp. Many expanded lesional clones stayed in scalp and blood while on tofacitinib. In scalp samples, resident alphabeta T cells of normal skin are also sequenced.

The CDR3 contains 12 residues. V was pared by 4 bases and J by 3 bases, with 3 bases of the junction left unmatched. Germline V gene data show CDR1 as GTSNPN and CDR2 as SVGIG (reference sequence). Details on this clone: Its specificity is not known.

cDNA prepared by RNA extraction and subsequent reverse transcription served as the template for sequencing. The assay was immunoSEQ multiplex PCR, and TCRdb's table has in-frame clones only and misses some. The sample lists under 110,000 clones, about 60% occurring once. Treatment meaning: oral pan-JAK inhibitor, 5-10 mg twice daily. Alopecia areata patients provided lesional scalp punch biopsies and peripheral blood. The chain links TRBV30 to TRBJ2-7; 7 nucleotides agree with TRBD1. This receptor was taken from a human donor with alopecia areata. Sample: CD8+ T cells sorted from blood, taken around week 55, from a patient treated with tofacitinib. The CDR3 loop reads CAWTGQRYEQYF. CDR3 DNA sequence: TGTGCCTGGACGGGACAGCGCTACGAGCAGTACTTC.